The 23 T cell receptor beta chains reported below all come from one sample, sequenced in a study of cytotoxic CD8 clonotypes in ibrutinib-treated CLL. The assay was immunoSEQ multiplex PCR, and TCRdb's table has in-frame clones only and misses some. The sample consists of more than 200,000 clones, 70% of them appearing once. The input for sequencing was PBMCs, taken after 24 months of ibrutinib treatment. The receptor source for this set is a human donor with chronic lymphocytic leukemia.

The chain uses TRBV4-3 and TRBJ2-1; 7 bases fit TRBD1. V dropped 4 bases and J dropped 8; count of bases not matched to a gene: 11. Germline-derived CDR1 and CDR2 are LGHNA and YSLEER. The CDR3 is 15 amino acids. CDR3 nucleotide sequence: TGCGCCAGCAGCCCATATCAGGCAGGGGGACATGAGCAGTTCTTC. Amino acid sequence: CASSPYQAGGHEQFF.

The chain carries TRBV6-5 and TRBJ1-3; D is unresolved. Germline V gives CDR1 MNHEY, CDR2 SVGAGI. V lost 4 bases and J 2 bases, leaving 15 bases between the germline ends. The CDR3 has 16 residues. CDR3 residues: CASSLIFGGTGNTIYF. The CDR3 nucleotides read TGTGCCAGCAGTTTGATCTTCGGTGGCACTGGAAACACCATATATTTT.

CDR3 amino acids: CASSGLAGENEQFF. CDR3 DNA: TGTGCCAGCAGTGGACTAGCGGGAGAGAATGAGCAGTTCTTC. The genes are TRBV9 and TRBJ2-1, with 13 positions matching TRBD2. The CDR3 spans 14 residues. Germline CDR1 reads SGDLS; CDR2 reads YYNGEE. V shed 5 bases and J 7 bases; nucleotides not matched to a gene: 3.

The chain employs TRBV19 and TRBJ2-6, with D possibly being TRBD1 (5 bases). CDR1 and CDR2 from the germline V gene are LNHDA and SQIVND (reference sequence). Trimming left V 7 bases short and J 0 bases short, with 16 bases between. The CDR3 consists of 17 residues. CDR3 amino acids: CASKTDKTNSGANVLTF. CDR3 nucleotides: TGTGCCAGTAAAACGGACAAGACCAACTCTGGGGCCAACGTCCTGACTTTC.

The chain employs TRBV18 and TRBJ1-5; D possibly corresponds to TRBD1 (5 bases). Germline CDR1 reads KGHSH; CDR2 reads LQKENI. CDR3 length equals 14 residues. The V end was cut by 3 bases, the J end by 5 bases, with 11 bases between. The CDR3 spells CASSPRDGDQPQHF. The CDR3 region has the DNA TGTGCCAGCTCACCCCGGGACGGGGATCAGCCCCAGCATTTT. Drawing the rest from reference TRBV18 and TRBJ1-5, the complete variable domain is NAGVMQNPRHLVRRRGQEARLRCSPMKGHSHVYWYRQLPEEGLKFMVYLQKENIIDESGMPKERFSAEFPKEGPSILRIQQVVRGDSAAYFCASSPRDGDQPQHFGDGTRLSIL.

This clone was picked up a small number of times. The rearrangement links TRBV11-1 to TRBJ1-2; 8 nucleotides align to TRBD1. This CDR3 is 15 amino acids long. The germline CDR1 and CDR2 sequences are SGHAT and FQDESV (reference sequence). V dropped 3 bases and J dropped 5; count of bases not matched to a gene: 8. The CDR3: CASSLDRATDYGYTF. In DNA form, the CDR3 reads TGTGCCAGCAGCTTGGACAGGGCCACCGATTATGGCTACACCTTC.

The chain joins TRBV4-2 to TRBJ2-3; 9 bases are a match to TRBD1. The CDR3 consists of 16 residues. With 5 bases clipped from V and 4 bases from J, the junction kept 10 bases outside the gene matches. Germline loops: CDR1 LGHNA, CDR2 YNFKEQ. As DNA, the CDR3 is TGTGCCAGCAGCGAGCTTGGGGGACAGGGAGCAGATACGCAGTATTTT. This sequence encodes CASSELGGQGADTQYF.

The rearrangement joins TRBV7-9 to TRBJ2-1; 8 bases map to TRBD1. Trimming at V came to 5 bases and at J to 5 bases, leaving 5 bases not matched to a gene. Germline CDR1 reads SEHNR; CDR2 reads FQNEAQ (reference sequence). This CDR3 has 14 residues. In DNA form, the CDR3 reads TGTGCCAGCAGCGATAAGACAGGGGACAATGAGCAGTTCTTC. Encoded protein: CASSDKTGDNEQFF. The whole variable domain, filled in from reference TRBV7-9 and TRBJ2-1, reads DTGVSQNPRHKITKRGQNVTFRCDPISEHNRLYWYRQTLGQGPEFLTYFQNEAQLEKSRLLSDRFSAERPKGSFSTLEIQRTEQGDSAMYLCASSDKTGDNEQFFGPGTRLTVL.

The rearrangement joins TRBV18 to TRBJ2-7, with a possible D match to TRBD1 (6 bases). V was shortened by 5 bases and J by 2 bases, with 10 bases between the two germline ends. Germline V CDR1 and CDR2: KGHSH, LQKENI. CDR3 size: 13 residues. CDR3 loop: CASSEGHPYEQYF. In nucleotides, the CDR3 is TGTGCCAGCTCAGAGGGACACCCCTACGAGCAGTACTTC.

This clone has just a few counts. The rearrangement uses TRBV6-5 and TRBJ1-2, with 9 bases identical to TRBD1. V lost 6 bases, J lost 8 bases, and 13 bases stayed unmatched. Germline V gene lookup returns CDR1 MNHEY and CDR2 SVGAGI. The CDR3 loop spans 15 amino acids. The DNA of the CDR3 is TGTGCCAGCAGGACCGGGACAGGGTGGCGATTGGGCTACACCTTC. Protein sequence: CASRTGTGWRLGYTF.

This rearrangement joins TRBV9 to TRBJ2-5; 9 bases fit TRBD2. Germline assignment: CDR1 SGDLS and CDR2 YYNGEE. The CDR3 is made up of 15 amino acids. V lost 3 bases and J lost 4; bases outside the gene matches: 7. The CDR3 DNA reads as TGTGCCAGCAGCGCCGCAGCGGGAGGCGGAGAGACCCAGTACTTC. This translates into CASSAAAGGGETQYF.

The chain has TRBV7-2 and TRBJ1-2, with a possible D match to TRBD1 (5 bases). CDR3 length equals 14 residues. Germline-derived CDR1 and CDR2 are SGHTA and FQGNSA. V dropped 2 bases and J dropped 4 bases, with 11 bases sitting between them. CDR3 loop: CASSLLGGTYGYTF. CDR3 bases: TGTGCCAGCAGCTTACTTGGGGGGACCTATGGCTACACCTTC.

This clone showed up just a few times. The J gene is TRBJ1-4, the V gene TRBV28; 9 positions match TRBD1. Trimming cost V 6 bases and J 7 bases; bases outside gene matches: 9. Germline CDR1 reads MDHEN; CDR2 reads SYDVKM. The CDR3 sequence is 15 residues long. The CDR3 bases are TGTGCCAGCAGCCTAGGGACAGGGTGGACTGAAAAACTGTTTTTT. Amino acids: CASSLGTGWTEKLFF.

The CDR3 region is CASSEPNGGETQYF. CDR3 in DNA: TGTGCCAGCAGTGAGCCCAACGGGGGAGAGACCCAGTACTTC. The chain combines TRBV25-1 with TRBJ2-5, with D maybe TRBD2 (6 bases). Germline CDR1 MGHDK, CDR2 SYGVNS. The CDR3 sequence is 14 residues long. The V and J ends lost 3 bases and 4 bases respectively, with 12 bases between them.

This chain joins TRBV28 and TRBJ1-1, with no clear D. The CDR3 runs to 12 residues. V was clipped by 3 bases and J by 8 bases, with 10 bases between them. Germline CDR1 is MDHEN and CDR2 is SYDVKM. The CDR3 sequence is CASSLLHREAFF. The DNA of the CDR3 is TGTGCCAGCAGTTTGCTACATAGGGAAGCTTTCTTT.

V usage is TRBV5-1 and J usage is TRBJ1-1; no clear D gene. Germline V gene sequence: CDR1 SGHRS, CDR2 YFSETQ. This CDR3 is 14 amino acids long. Trimming cost V 1 base and J 0 bases, with 7 bases left between them. DNA for the CDR3: TGCGCCAGCAGCTTGCAATACTTGAACACTGAAGCTTTCTTT. Translating it yields CASSLQYLNTEAFF.

This clone occurred a few times. The chain employs TRBV30 and TRBJ2-3, with TRBD1 matching 9 bases. CDR1 is GTSNPN and CDR2 is SVGIG in the germline V gene (reference sequence). V shed 0 bases, J shed 8 bases, and the junction held 9 bases outside the gene matches. This CDR3 is 15 amino acids long. The CDR3 coding sequence is TGTGCCTGGAGTGTAACAGGGGGCAGGAGAGGTACGCAGTATTTT. Encoded protein: CAWSVTGGRRGTQYF.

This CDR3 is CASSYGQGREQYF. The DNA of the CDR3 is TGTGCCAGCAGTTACGGGCAGGGTCGCGAGCAGTACTTC. V gene TRBV6-5 combines with J gene TRBJ2-7; tentatively, D is TRBD1 (5 bases). This CDR3 contains 13 residues. Germline-derived CDR1 and CDR2 are MNHEY and SVGAGI. V gave up 2 bases and J gave up 6 bases, with 11 bases separating them.

The V call is TRBV5-4, the J call TRBJ2-6; D gene uncertain. There are 15 residues in the CDR3. The V gene's germline CDR1 is SGHNT and CDR2 YYREEE (reference sequence). Trimming took 7 bases from V and 4 from J, leaving 15 bases between them. The CDR3 reads CASEDQGAGANVLTF. The CDR3 DNA follows: TGTGCCAGCGAGGACCAAGGTGCAGGGGCCAACGTCCTGACTTTC.

V gene TRBV7-3 combines with J gene TRBJ1-3; D remains unclear. In germline, CDR1 is SGHTA, CDR2 FQGTGA. Trimming stripped 2 bases from V and 2 bases from J, with 10 bases between. This CDR3 is built from 15 residues. CDR3 nucleotide sequence: TGTGCCAGCAGCTTATCAGCGGCCACTGGAAACACCATATATTTT. Translation gives CASSLSAATGNTIYF. The full variable domain, rest sourced from reference TRBV7-3 and TRBJ1-3, is GAGVSQTPSNKVTEKGKYVELRCDPISGHTALYWYRQSLGQGPEFLIYFQGTGAADDSGLPNDRFFAVRPEGSVSTLKIQRTERGDSAVYLCASSLSAATGNTIYFGEGSWLTVV.

The gene calls are TRBV5-1 and TRBJ2-7; TRBD2 agrees at 9 bases. Germline V gene data show CDR1 as SGHRS and CDR2 as YFSETQ. This CDR3 has 15 residues. The J segment lost 1 base and the V segment lost 5 bases, leaving 7 bases of the junction unmatched. The CDR3 sequence is CASSLREGTSYEQYF. CDR3 bases: TGCGCCAGCAGTTTGCGGGAGGGGACATCCTACGAGCAGTACTTC.

This chain connects TRBV30 to TRBJ2-3; D unclear. The ends were cut back, 2 bases at V and 0 bases at J, with 12 bases in the middle. CDR1 is GTSNPN and CDR2 is SVGIG in the germline V gene (reference sequence). The CDR3 sequence is 15 residues long. This CDR3 is CAWSLGGASTDTQYF. CDR3 nucleotides: TGTGCCTGGAGTCTGGGCGGAGCTAGCACAGATACGCAGTATTTT.

The rearrangement uses TRBV29-1 and TRBJ2-5; 9 nucleotides line up with TRBD2. The CDR3 length is 11 residues. Germline assignment: CDR1 SQVTM and CDR2 ANQGSEA. Written as DNA, the CDR3 is TGCAGGGGACTAGCCACAGAGACCCAGTACTTC. It translates to CRGLATETQYF.